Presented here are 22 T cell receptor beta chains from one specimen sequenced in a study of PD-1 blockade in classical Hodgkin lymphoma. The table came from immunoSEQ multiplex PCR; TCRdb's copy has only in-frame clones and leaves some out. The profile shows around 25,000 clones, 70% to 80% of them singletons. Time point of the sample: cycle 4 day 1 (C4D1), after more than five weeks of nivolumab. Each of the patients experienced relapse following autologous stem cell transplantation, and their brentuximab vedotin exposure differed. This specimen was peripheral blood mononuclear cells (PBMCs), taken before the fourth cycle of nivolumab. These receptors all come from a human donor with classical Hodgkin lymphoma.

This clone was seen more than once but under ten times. For the CDR3, the DNA is TGTGCCAGCAGCTCCGTGGACCGGGATACGCAGTATTTT. The encoded protein is CASSSVDRDTQYF. The V gene is TRBV11-2, the J gene TRBJ2-3; unclear D gene. The CDR3 runs to 13 residues. The V end lost 4 bases, the J end lost 6 bases, and 11 bases lay between the germline ends. Germline CDR1 is SGHAT and CDR2 is FQNNGV.

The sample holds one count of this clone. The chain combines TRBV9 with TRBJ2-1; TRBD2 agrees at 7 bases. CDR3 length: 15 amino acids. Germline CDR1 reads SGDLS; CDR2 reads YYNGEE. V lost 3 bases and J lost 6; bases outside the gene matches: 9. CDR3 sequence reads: CASSGEGLAANEQFF. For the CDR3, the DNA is TGTGCCAGCAGCGGAGAGGGGCTAGCGGCCAATGAGCAGTTCTTC. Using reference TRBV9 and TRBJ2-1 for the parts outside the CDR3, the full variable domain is DSGVTQTPKHLITATGQRVTLRCSPRSGDLSVYWYQQSLDQGLQFLIQYYNGEERAKGNILERFSAQQFPDLHSELNLSSLELGDSALYFCASSGEGLAANEQFFGPGTRLTVL.

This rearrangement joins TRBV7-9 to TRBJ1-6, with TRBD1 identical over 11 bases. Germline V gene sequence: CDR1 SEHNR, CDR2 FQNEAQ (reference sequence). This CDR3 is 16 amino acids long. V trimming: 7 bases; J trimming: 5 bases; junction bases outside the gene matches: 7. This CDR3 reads CASTPGQGANNSPLHF. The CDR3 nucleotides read TGTGCCAGCACCCCTGGACAGGGGGCAAATAATTCACCCCTCCACTTT.

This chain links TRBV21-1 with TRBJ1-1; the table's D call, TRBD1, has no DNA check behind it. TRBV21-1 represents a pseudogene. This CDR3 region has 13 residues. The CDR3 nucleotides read TGTGCCAGCAGTCCGGGACATCACGCTGAAGCTTTCTTT. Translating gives CASSPGHHAEAFF.

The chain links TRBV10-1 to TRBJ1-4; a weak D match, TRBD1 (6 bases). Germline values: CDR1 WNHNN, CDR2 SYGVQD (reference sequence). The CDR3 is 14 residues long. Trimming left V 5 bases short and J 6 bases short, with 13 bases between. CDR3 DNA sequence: TGCGCCAGCAGTCGCGGGGGCGCGGATGAAAAACTGTTTTTT. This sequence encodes CASSRGGADEKLFF.

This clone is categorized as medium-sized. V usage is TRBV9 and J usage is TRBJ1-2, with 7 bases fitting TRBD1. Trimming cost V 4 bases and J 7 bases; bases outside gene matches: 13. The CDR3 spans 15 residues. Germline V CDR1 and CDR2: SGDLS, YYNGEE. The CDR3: CASSHTGDSSGGYTF. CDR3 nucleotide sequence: TGTGCCAGCAGCCATACTGGGGACAGCTCAGGTGGCTACACCTTC.

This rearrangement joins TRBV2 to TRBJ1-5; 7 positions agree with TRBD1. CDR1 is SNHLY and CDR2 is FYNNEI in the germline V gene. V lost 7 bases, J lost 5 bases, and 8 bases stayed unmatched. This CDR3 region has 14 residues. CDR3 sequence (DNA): TGTGCCAGCACTACCAAAGGGGGCGATCAGCCCCAGCATTTT. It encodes CASTTKGGDQPQHF.

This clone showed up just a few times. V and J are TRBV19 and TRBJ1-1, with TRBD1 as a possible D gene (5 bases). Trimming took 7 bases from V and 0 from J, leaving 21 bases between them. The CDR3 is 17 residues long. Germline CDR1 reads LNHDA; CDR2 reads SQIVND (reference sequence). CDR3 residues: CASMAGKGSTMNTEAFF. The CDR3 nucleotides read TGTGCCAGTATGGCGGGGAAGGGGTCGACGATGAACACTGAAGCTTTCTTT.

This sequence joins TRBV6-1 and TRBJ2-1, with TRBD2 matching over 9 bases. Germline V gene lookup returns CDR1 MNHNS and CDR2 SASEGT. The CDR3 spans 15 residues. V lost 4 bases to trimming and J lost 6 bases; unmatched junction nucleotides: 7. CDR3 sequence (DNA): TGTGCCAGCAGTGCCCCCGGGACTAGCTCCAATGAGCAGTTCTTC. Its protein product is CASSAPGTSSNEQFF.

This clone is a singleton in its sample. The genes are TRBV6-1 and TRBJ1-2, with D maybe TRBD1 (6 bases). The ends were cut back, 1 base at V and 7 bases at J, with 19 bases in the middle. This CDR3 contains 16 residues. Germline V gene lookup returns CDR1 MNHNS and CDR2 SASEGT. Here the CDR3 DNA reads TGTGCCAGCAGTGAAGATGTGGGAAGGCCCAGGGGTGGCTACACCTTC. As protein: CASSEDVGRPRGGYTF.

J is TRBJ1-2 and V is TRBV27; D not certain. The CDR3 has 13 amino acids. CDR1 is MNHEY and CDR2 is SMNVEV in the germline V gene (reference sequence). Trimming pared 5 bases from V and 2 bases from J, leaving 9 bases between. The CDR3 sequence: CASSLTPNYGYTF. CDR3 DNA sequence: TGTGCCAGCAGTCTCACACCGAACTATGGCTACACCTTC.

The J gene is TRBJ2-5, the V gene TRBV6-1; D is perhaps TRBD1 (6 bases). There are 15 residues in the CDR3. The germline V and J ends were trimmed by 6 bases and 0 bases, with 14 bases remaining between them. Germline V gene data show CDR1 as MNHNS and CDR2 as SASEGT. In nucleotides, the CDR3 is TGTGCCAGCAGGGTATCTGGGGACAACCAAGAGACCCAGTACTTC. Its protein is CASRVSGDNQETQYF.

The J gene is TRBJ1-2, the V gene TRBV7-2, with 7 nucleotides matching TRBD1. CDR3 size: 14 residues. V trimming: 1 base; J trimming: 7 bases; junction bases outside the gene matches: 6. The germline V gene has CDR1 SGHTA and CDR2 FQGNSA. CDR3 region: CASSLGQGPSGYTF. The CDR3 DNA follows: TGTGCCAGCAGCTTAGGACAGGGTCCGAGTGGCTACACCTTC. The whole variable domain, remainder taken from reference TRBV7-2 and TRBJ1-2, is GAGVSQSPSNKVTEKGKDVELRCDPISGHTALYWYRQSLGQGLEFLIYFQGNSAPDKSGLPSDRFSAERTGGSVSTLTIQRTQQEDSAVYLCASSLGQGPSGYTFGSGTRLTVV.

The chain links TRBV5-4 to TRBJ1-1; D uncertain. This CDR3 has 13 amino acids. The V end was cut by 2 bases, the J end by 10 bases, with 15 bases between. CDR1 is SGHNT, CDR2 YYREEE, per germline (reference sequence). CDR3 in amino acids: CASSLSILGTAFF. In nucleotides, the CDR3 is TGTGCCAGCAGCTTATCCATTCTGGGAACAGCTTTCTTT.

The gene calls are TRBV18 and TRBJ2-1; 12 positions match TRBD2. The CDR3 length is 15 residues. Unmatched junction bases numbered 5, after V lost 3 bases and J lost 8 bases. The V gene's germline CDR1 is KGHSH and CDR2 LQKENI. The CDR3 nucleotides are TGTGCCAGCTCACCTCCTAGCGGGGGGGTCGATGAGCAGTTCTTC. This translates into CASSPPSGGVDEQFF.

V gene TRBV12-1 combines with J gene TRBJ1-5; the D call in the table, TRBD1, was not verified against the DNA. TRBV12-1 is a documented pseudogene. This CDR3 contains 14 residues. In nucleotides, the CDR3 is TGTGCCAGCAGCTTCAGGGGTGTATGTCAGCCCCAGCATTTT. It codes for CASSFRGVCQPQHF.

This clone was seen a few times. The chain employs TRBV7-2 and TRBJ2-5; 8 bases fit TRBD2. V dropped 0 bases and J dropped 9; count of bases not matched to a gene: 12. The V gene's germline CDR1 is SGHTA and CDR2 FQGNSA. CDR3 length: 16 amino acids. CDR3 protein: CASSLAGGGPREAQYF. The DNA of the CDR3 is TGTGCCAGCAGCTTAGCTGGCGGGGGGCCCAGGGAGGCCCAGTACTTC.

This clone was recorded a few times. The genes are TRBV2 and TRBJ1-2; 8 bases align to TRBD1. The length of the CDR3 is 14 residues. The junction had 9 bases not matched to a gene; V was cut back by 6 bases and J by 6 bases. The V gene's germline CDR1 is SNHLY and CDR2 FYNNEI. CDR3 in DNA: TGTGCCAGCAGCCGCCAGGGGGCGAAGGATGGCTACACCTTC. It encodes CASSRQGAKDGYTF.

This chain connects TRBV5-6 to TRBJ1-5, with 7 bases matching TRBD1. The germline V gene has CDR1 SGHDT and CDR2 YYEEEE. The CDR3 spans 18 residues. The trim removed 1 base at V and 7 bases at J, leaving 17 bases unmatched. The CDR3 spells CASSLSRGRGPREQPQHF. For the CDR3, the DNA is TGTGCCAGCAGCTTGAGTCGTGGAAGGGGGCCGCGGGAACAGCCCCAGCATTTT.

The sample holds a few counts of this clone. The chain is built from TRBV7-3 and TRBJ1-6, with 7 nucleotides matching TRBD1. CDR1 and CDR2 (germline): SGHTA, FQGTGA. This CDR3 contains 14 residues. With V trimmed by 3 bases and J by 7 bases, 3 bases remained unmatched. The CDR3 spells CASSLGQLNSPLHF. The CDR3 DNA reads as TGTGCCAGCAGCTTGGGACAGCTAAATTCACCCCTCCACTTT.

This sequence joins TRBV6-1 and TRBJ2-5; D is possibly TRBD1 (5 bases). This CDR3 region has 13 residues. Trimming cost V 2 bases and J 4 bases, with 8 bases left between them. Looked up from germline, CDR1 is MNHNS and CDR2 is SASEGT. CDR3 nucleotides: TGTGCCAGCAGTGAACAGGGTCGAGAGACCCAGTACTTC. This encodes CASSEQGRETQYF.

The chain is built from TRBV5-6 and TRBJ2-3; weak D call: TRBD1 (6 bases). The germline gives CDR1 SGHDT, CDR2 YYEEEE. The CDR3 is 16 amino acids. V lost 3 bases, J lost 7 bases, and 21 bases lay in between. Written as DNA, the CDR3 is TGTGCCAGCAGCTCGCTGGCAGGGGACCGGGCATATACGCAGTATTTT. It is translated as CASSSLAGDRAYTQYF.